This TCR beta chain was captured by sequencing in a study of blood T cell repertoires in COVID-19. Study background: The origin of the acute and convalescent COVID-19 samples was the United States, Italy and Spain.

Produced via immunoSEQ multiplex PCR; TCRdb's table is partial and in-frame only. This table has a few hundred thousand clones, around nine tenths appearing once. There are a few counts of this clone. The CDR3 runs to 13 residues. CDR1 is WSHSY and CDR2 is SAAADI in the germline V gene. V lost 6 bases and J lost 6; bases outside the gene matches: 6. The rearrangement joins TRBV10-2 to TRBJ1-1, with 8 nucleotides matching TRBD1. This clonotype was obtained from a woman between 55 and 75 years old who had recovered from COVID-19. Material for sequencing was PBMCs or T cells enriched from blood (not recorded which). CDR3 bases: TGCGCCAGCAGGGGACAGGTCGGCGCTGAAGCTTTCTTT. As protein: CASRGQVGAEAFF.